This is a list of T cell receptor beta chains from one sample in a study of Ad26.COV2.S vaccination and SARS-CoV-2 variants. TCRdb keeps only in-frame clones here, not all; method: immunoSEQ multiplex PCR. The sample has around 450,000 clones, 90% seen once. The sample in question was peripheral blood, obtained in a trial of Ad26.COV2.S vaccine versus placebo. These receptors all stem from a person aged 18-65 years who received the Ad26.COV2.S COVID-19 vaccine or a placebo. Each CDR3 is given with its conserved first and last residue. D genes are given only for firm matches. The size entry is marked missing in some rows and otherwise reads once, few, many or a size class.

v_call,d_call,j_call,clone_size,cdr3_nt,cdr3_aa
TRBV28,-,TRBJ2-3,-,TGTGCCAGCAGCCAACGGAGCGCAGATACGCAGTATTTT,CASSQRSADTQYF
TRBV7-3,-,TRBJ2-5,-,TGTGCCAGCAGCTTAAGACGCACGGGAGTGGAGACCCAGTACTTC,CASSLRRTGVETQYF
TRBV7-2,-,TRBJ1-1,-,TGTGCCAGCAGCTTATTTGGCGAGAACACTGAAGCTTTCTTT,CASSLFGENTEAFF
TRBV28,TRBD1,TRBJ1-6,-,TGTGCCAGCAGTTTGCGGCAGGGGGGTACACCCCTCCACTTT,CASSLRQGGTPLHF
TRBV28,-,TRBJ1-2,-,TGTGCCAGCAGAGGGTCGGGCTACACCTTC,CASRGSGYTF
TRBV28,-,TRBJ1-5,-,TGTGCCAGCATTCCGTCAGGTTATAGCAATCAGCCCCAGCATTTT,CASIPSGYSNQPQHF
TRBV28,-,TRBJ2-1,-,TGTGCCAGCAGATCCTCCTCCTGGGAACACTCCTACAATGAGCAGTTCTTC,CASRSSSWEHSYNEQFF
TRBV5-6,-,TRBJ1-6,once,TGTGCCAGCAGCCCCTTAGGTGGGGCAGGGCGGGGAAATTCACCCCTCCACTTT,CASSPLGGAGRGNSPLHF
TRBV2,-,TRBJ2-7,-,TGTGCCAGCAGTGAGGGATATGGGAGCTCCTACGAGCAGTACTTC,CASSEGYGSSYEQYF
TRBV7-6,-,TRBJ2-1,-,TGTGCCAGCAGCTTAGTGGCGGAGCTTAAGTCTCCCTACAATGAGCAGTTCTTC,CASSLVAELKSPYNEQFF
TRBV4-1,-,TRBJ2-5,-,TGCGCCAGCAGCCATGCCGCAAGGAGTCAAGAGACCCAGTACTTC,CASSHAARSQETQYF
TRBV5-1,TRBD2,TRBJ2-2,-,TGCGCCAGCAGCCCCGGGGGGGTAGTCACCGGGGAGCTGTTTTTT,CASSPGGVVTGELFF
TRBV27,TRBD1,TRBJ1-5,few,TGTGCCAGCAGTTTTACAGGGGGCGCCGGTCAGCCCCAGCATTTT,CASSFTGGAGQPQHF
TRBV27,-,TRBJ1-2,-,TGTGCCAGCAGCGCCTCGGCCCTTGGCTATGGCTACACCTTC,CASSASALGYGYTF
TRBV2,-,TRBJ1-5,-,TGTGCCAGCAGGGAATATAGCAATCAGCCCCAGCATTTT,CASREYSNQPQHF
TRBV11-2,-,TRBJ2-5,-,TGTGCCAGCAGCTTAGTTTATTGGGCAGGGACGTACCAAGAGACCCAGTACTTC,CASSLVYWAGTYQETQYF
TRBV27,TRBD2,TRBJ2-5,many,TGTGCCACCATGGGGCTAGCGGGACTTCAAGAGACCCAGTACTTC,CATMGLAGLQETQYF
TRBV6-2/TRBV6-3,-,TRBJ2-5,-,TGTGCCAGCAGTTACTCGATGAGGGGGAGGGGAGAGACCCAGTACTTC,CASSYSMRGRGETQYF
TRBV11-3,-,TRBJ2-1,-,TGTGCCAGCAGCTCCGGTTTGGGGGATACCTCCTACAATGAGCAGTTCTTC,CASSSGLGDTSYNEQFF
TRBV10-3,-,TRBJ2-1,-,TGTGCCATCAGTGAGCAACAGGGTAGTGAGCAGTTCTTC,CAISEQQGSEQFF
TRBV19,-,TRBJ1-2,-,TGTGCCAGTAGTACCGGGCGGTTCTATGGCTACACCTTC,CASSTGRFYGYTF
TRBV20-1,TRBD2,TRBJ2-1,-,TGCAGTGCTAGTCCCCTCGGACTAGCGGGGTTTGAGCAGTTCTTC,CSASPLGLAGFEQFF
TRBV29-1,-,TRBJ1-3,-,TGCAGCGTTGAGGGGGCGCAAGGAAACACCATATATTTT,CSVEGAQGNTIYF
TRBV7-3,-,TRBJ2-1,-,TGTGCCAGCAGCTTAGGGGCCGAGAACAATGAGCAGTTCTTC,CASSLGAENNEQFF
TRBV3-1/TRBV3-2,TRBD2,TRBJ2-7,-,TGTGCCAGCAGCCAAGAGGTCCTAGCGGGCTCCTACGAGCAGTACTTC,CASSQEVLAGSYEQYF
TRBV6-5,-,TRBJ2-2,-,TGTGCCAGCTCACGAGGGTTAGTGAACACCGGGGAGCTGTTTTTT,CASSRGLVNTGELFF
TRBV7-2,-,TRBJ1-4,-,TGTGCCAGCAGCTTAGGTCCTAATGAAAAACTGTTTTTT,CASSLGPNEKLFF
TRBV12-3/TRBV12-4,-,TRBJ2-1,-,TGTGCCAGCAGCCGAACCCGGGAGCAGTTCTTC,CASSRTREQFF
TRBV6-6,TRBD2,TRBJ2-7,-,TGTGCCAGCAGTCCCGGGACTAGCGGGAGGGTTTCCTACGAGCAGTACTTC,CASSPGTSGRVSYEQYF
TRBV7-9,-,TRBJ1-1,once,TGTGCCAGCAGCTTACAGGGATTCACTGAAGCTTTCTTT,CASSLQGFTEAFF
TRBV4-2,-,TRBJ2-3,-,TGTGCCAGCAGCCAACCGAGCACAGATACGCAGTATTTT,CASSQPSTDTQYF
TRBV3-1/TRBV3-2,-,TRBJ2-3,-,TGTGCCAGCAGCCAACAATTGGATCCGATGGCGCAGTATTTT,CASSQQLDPMAQYF
TRBV28,TRBD2,TRBJ2-7,-,TGTGCCAGTCAATCTAGCGGGAGTTCTGCCGAGCAGTACTTC,CASQSSGSSAEQYF
TRBV9,-,TRBJ1-6,-,TGTGCCAGCAGCGTAAGGGACCAGGGGATTGCCAGTTCACCCCTCCACTTT,CASSVRDQGIASSPLHF
TRBV29-1,TRBD1,TRBJ2-7,-,TGCAGCGTTGATCTCGGGACAGGGGGCTACGAGCAGTACTTC,CSVDLGTGGYEQYF
TRBV5-4,-,TRBJ2-7,-,TGTGCCAGCAGCCTCCGACTGGGGGCGTACGAGCAGTACTTC,CASSLRLGAYEQYF
TRBV28,-,TRBJ2-7,-,TGTGCCAGCAGTAGCGGACAGTCCTACGAGCAGTACTTC,CASSSGQSYEQYF
TRBV5-6,-,TRBJ2-7,-,TGTGCCAGCAGCCAACAGGGGGGGTACGAGCAGTACTTC,CASSQQGGYEQYF
TRBV6-5,-,TRBJ1-3,-,TGTGCCAGCAGTTACAGCTCAGGGTCCGGAAACACCATATATTTT,CASSYSSGSGNTIYF
TRBV7-7,-,TRBJ2-5,once,TGTGCCAGCAGCCCGCAGCTTCAAGAGACCCAGTACTTC,CASSPQLQETQYF
TRBV7-2,-,TRBJ2-1,-,TGTGCCAGCAGCTTAGGAGGGGCTTTTTACAATGAGCAGTTCTTC,CASSLGGAFYNEQFF
TRBV24-1,TRBD2,TRBJ2-1,-,TGTGCCACCAGTGATCTAGCGGGAGGGCCGGGTAATGAGCAGTTCTTC,CATSDLAGGPGNEQFF
TRBV5-1,TRBD2,TRBJ2-7,-,TGCGCCAGCAGCGCCCTAGCGGAGGGCTACGAGCAGTACTTC,CASSALAEGYEQYF
TRBV10-1,TRBD2,TRBJ2-7,-,TGCGCCAAGGGAAGCGGGAGTTATACCTACGAGCAGTACTTC,CAKGSGSYTYEQYF
TRBV7-9,-,TRBJ2-1,-,TGTGCCAGCAGCTTAAGGCGGACCCTTACCTACAATGAGCAGTTCTTC,CASSLRRTLTYNEQFF
TRBV3-1/TRBV3-2,-,TRBJ1-3,-,TGTGCCAGCAGCCAAGATAACGATGAGACCGTCTCTGGAAACACCATATATTTT,CASSQDNDETVSGNTIYF
TRBV5-6,-,TRBJ2-7,-,TGTGCCAGCAGCCCCGGGCCGGGATCCTACGAGCAGTACTTC,CASSPGPGSYEQYF
TRBV6-5,-,TRBJ2-1,-,TGTGCCAGCAGTTACTCGATGGGGGCGAGTGAGCAGTTCTTC,CASSYSMGASEQFF
TRBV7-6,TRBD2,TRBJ2-5,once,TGTGCCAGCAGCTTCAAACCGGGACTAGCGGGAGGAGAGACCCAGTACTTC,CASSFKPGLAGGETQYF